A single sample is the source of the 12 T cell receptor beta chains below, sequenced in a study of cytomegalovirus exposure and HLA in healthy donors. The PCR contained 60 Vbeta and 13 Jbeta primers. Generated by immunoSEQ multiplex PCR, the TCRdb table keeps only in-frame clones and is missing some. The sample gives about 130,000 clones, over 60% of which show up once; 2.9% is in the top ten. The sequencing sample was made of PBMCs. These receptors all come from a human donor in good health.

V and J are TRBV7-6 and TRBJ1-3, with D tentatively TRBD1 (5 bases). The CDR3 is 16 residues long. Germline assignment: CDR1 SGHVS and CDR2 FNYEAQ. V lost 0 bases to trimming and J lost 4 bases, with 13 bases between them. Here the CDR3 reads CASSLADTGVGNTIYF. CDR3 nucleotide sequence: TGTGCCAGCAGCTTAGCGGACACGGGTGTCGGAAACACCATATATTTT.

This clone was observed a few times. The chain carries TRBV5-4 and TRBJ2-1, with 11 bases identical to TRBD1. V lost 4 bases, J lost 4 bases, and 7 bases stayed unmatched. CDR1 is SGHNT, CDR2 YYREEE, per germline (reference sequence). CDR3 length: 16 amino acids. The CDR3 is CASSTPGQGAYNEQFF. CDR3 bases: TGTGCCAGCAGCACTCCCGGACAGGGGGCTTACAATGAGCAGTTCTTC.

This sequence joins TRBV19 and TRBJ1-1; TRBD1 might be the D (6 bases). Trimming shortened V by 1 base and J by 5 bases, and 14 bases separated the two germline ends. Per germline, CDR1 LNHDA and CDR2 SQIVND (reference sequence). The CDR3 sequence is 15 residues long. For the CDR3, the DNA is TGTGCCAGTAGTATAGGGAACAGGGTTCGGACTGAAGCTTTCTTT. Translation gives CASSIGNRVRTEAFF.

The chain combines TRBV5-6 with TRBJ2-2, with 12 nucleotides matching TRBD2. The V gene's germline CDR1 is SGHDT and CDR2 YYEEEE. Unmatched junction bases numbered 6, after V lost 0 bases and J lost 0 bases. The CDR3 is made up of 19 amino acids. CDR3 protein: CASSLAGLAGIANTGELFF. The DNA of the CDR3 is TGTGCCAGCAGCTTGGCGGGACTAGCGGGTATCGCGAACACCGGGGAGCTGTTTTTT.

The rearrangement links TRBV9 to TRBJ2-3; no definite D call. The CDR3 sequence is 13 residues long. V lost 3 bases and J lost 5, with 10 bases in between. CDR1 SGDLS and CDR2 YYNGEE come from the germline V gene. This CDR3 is CASSALIRDTQYF. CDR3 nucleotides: TGTGCCAGCAGCGCCCTAATTCGAGATACGCAGTATTTT.

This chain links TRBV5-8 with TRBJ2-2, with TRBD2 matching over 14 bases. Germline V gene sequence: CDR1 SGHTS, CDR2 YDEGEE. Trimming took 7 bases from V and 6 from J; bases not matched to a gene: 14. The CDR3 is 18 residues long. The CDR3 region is CASFPSRLAGGPPGELFF. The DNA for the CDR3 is TGTGCCAGCTTCCCATCCCGACTAGCGGGAGGGCCCCCCGGGGAGCTGTTTTTT.

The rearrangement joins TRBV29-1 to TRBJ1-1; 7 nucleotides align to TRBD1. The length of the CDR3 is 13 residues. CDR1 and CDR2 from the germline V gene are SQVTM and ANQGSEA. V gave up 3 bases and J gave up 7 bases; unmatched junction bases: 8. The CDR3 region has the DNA TGCAGCGTTGATGAGGGACAGACCCTTGAAGCTTTCTTT. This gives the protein CSVDEGQTLEAFF.

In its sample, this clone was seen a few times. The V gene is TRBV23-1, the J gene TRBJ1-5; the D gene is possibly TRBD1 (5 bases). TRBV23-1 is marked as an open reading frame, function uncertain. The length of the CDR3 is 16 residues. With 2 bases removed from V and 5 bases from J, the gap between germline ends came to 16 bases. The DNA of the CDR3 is TGCGCCAGCAGTCAAGGGGGGACGGACCGCGATCAGCCCCAGCATTTT. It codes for CASSQGGTDRDQPQHF.

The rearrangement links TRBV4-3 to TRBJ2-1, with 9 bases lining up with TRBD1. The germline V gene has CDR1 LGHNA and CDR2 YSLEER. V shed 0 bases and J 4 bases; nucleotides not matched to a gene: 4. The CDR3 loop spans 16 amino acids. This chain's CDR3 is CASSQEVGTGYNEQFF. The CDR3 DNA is TGCGCCAGCAGCCAAGAGGTCGGGACAGGGTACAATGAGCAGTTCTTC.

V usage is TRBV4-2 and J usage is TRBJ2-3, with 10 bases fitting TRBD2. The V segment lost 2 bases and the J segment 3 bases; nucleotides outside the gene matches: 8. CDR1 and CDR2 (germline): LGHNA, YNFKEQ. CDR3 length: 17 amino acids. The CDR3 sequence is CASSQPQREGLTDTQYF. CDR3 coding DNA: TGTGCCAGCAGCCAACCCCAGCGGGAGGGCCTGACAGATACGCAGTATTTT.

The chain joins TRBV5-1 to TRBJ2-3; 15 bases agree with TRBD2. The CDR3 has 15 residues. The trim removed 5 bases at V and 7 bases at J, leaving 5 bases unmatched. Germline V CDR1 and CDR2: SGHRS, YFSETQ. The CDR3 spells CASSHGTSGGNTQYF. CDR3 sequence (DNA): TGCGCCAGCAGTCACGGGACTAGCGGGGGGAATACGCAGTATTTT.

CDR3 region: CASSLRGQASTDTQYF. The DNA for the CDR3 is TGTGCCAGCAGCTTGAGAGGACAGGCGAGCACAGATACGCAGTATTTT. The chain carries TRBV11-2 and TRBJ2-3, with 7 bases lining up with TRBD1. There are 16 residues in the CDR3. In germline, CDR1 is SGHAT, CDR2 FQNNGV. The V gene end was trimmed by 3 bases and the J gene end by 0 bases; junction bases not matched to a gene: 6.